Each of the 4 T cell receptor beta chains below was sequenced from the same sample in a study of T cell repertoires in cytomegalovirus infection. TCRdb passed the reads through MiXCR, listing each CDR3 protein once. Of about 900,000 distinct CDR3 sequences listed, approximately 31% were seen once; the top ten hold roughly an eighth. The antigens of these receptors remain unknown. Source: cultured CD8+ T cells from PBMCs, taken from culture after CMV antigen stimulation. The receptors come from a human donor in good health (CMV status not recorded). Some clones in this sample may be carry-over from other donors' samples.

This clonotype showed up many times. This chain links TRBV27 with TRBJ2-2; D is unresolved. V was trimmed by 7 bases and J by 5 bases, leaving 8 bases between them. CDR1 is MNHEY, CDR2 SMNVEV, per germline (reference sequence). This CDR3 is built from 12 residues. Here the CDR3 reads CASKEVTGELFF. DNA for the CDR3: TGTGCCAGCAAAGAGGTAACCGGGGAGCTGTTTTTT.

The CDR3 loop reads CASTLQGRELFF. The CDR3 DNA sequence: TGTGCCAGCACATTACAGGGCAGGGAGCTGTTTTTT. This chain joins TRBV12-3 or TRBV12-4 and TRBJ2-2, with a weak D call TRBD1 (6 bases). Trimming took 7 bases from V and 9 from J, leaving 12 bases between them. The CDR3 extends over 12 amino acids.

J is TRBJ1-1 and V is TRBV27; TRBD1 might be the D (6 bases). The V end was cut by 2 bases, the J end by 0 bases, with 13 bases between. Germline-derived CDR1 and CDR2 are MNHEY and SMNVEV (reference sequence). The CDR3 runs to 16 residues. The CDR3 is CASSLRAGALNTEAFF. CDR3 DNA: TGTGCCAGCAGTTTAAGGGCAGGGGCTTTGAACACTGAAGCTTTCTTT.

The CDR3 DNA reads as TGTGCCAGCAGTTCATCAGCGGGGGGCACCACAGATACGCAGTATTTT. Amino acids: CASSSSAGGTTDTQYF. The chain joins TRBV12-3 or TRBV12-4 to TRBJ2-3; 9 bases are shared with TRBD2. With V trimmed by 4 bases and J by 2 bases, 7 bases remained unmatched. The CDR3 is made up of 16 amino acids.